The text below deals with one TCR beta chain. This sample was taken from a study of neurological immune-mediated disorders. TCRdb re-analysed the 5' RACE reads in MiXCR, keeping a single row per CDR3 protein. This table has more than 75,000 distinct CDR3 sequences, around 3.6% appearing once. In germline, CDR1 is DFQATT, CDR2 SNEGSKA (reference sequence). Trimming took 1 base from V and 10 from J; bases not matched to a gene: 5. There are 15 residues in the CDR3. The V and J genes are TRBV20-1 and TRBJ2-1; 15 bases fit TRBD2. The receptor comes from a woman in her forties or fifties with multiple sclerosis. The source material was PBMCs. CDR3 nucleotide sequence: TGCAGTGCTAGAGCACCGGGACTAGCGGGGGGCGAGCAGTTCTTC. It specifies CSARAPGLAGGEQFF.